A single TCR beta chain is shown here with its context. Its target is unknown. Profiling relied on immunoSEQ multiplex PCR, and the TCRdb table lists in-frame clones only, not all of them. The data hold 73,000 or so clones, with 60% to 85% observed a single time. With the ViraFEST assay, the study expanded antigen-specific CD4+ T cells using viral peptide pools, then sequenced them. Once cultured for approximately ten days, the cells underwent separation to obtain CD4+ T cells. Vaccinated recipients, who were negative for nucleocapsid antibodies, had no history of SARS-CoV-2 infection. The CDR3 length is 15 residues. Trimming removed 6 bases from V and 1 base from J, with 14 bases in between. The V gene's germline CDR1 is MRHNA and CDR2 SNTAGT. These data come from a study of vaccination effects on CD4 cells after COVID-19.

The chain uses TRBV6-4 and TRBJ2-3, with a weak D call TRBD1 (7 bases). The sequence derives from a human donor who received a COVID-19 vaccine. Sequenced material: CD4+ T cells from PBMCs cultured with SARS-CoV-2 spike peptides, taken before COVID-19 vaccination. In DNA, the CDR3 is TGTGCCAGCAGGGAGCAGGGGGGAGGCACAGATACGCAGTATTTT. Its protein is CASREQGGGTDTQYF.